This T cell receptor beta chain was identified in a study of T cells in Graves' hyperthyroidism and ophthalmopathy. This CDR3 region has 16 residues. With V trimmed by 6 bases and J by 3 bases, 9 bases remained unmatched. Germline V CDR1 and CDR2: SGHAT, FQNNGV. This clonotype was counted at least ten times. Its target is not known. RNA transcripts gave rise to amplified TCR beta CDR3 regions. First-round RT-PCR of the TCR CDR3 relied on the HTBI primer set. TCRdb re-called the multiplex PCR reads with MiXCR, one entry per CDR3 protein. The sample has about 720,000 distinct CDR3 sequences; roughly 20% are singletons. Study conclusions and caveats: Ophthalmopathy and stable hyperthyroidism were told apart by a 13 V-J model.

The diagnostic basis comprised clinical symptoms, serum thyroxine and TRAb, thyroid ultrasound and orbital computed tomography. Blood from later-ophthalmopathy patients was taken at first hyperthyroidism diagnosis. This chain connects TRBV11-2 to TRBJ2-3; 10 positions agree with TRBD1. This receptor was taken from a woman aged 45-60 years with Graves' hyperthyroidism that later progressed to Graves' ophthalmopathy. The sequenced material came from blood. CDR3 sequence reads: CASRRHRDRGTDTQYF. CDR3 DNA: TGTGCCAGCAGGCGTCACCGGGACAGGGGTACAGATACGCAGTATTTT.